Below, 27 T cell receptor beta chains from the same sample are listed, as sequenced in a study of OX40 agonist ivuxolimab in advanced cancers. This table comes from immunoSEQ multiplex PCR, and its TCRdb copy is limited to in-frame clones, with some not included. The sample lists approximately 33,000 clones, approximately 91% occurring once. Sequencing used CD4+ or CD8+ T cells sorted from blood, obtained in a trial of the OX40 agonist ivuxolimab. These receptors originate from an adult with an advanced solid tumor such as melanoma, head and neck, liver or kidney cancer.

This clone was counted between two and nine times. The V and J genes are TRBV7-9 and TRBJ2-7, with 8 bases that match TRBD1. J gave up 4 bases and V 6 bases, and 5 bases lay outside the gene matches. Germline loops: CDR1 SEHNR, CDR2 FQNEAQ (reference sequence). This CDR3 is 13 amino acids long. The CDR3 region has the DNA TGTGCCAGCAGGCAGGGGGCAGGGTACGAGCAGTACTTC. Residues: CASRQGAGYEQYF.

This chain joins TRBV6-4 and TRBJ2-2; TRBD1 matches at 7 bases. The CDR3 runs to 15 residues. V dropped 6 bases and J dropped 2; count of bases not matched to a gene: 6. Germline CDR1 reads MRHNA; CDR2 reads SNTAGT. The CDR3 is CASSSGQTNTGELFF. The CDR3 bases are TGTGCCAGCAGCTCGGGACAGACTAACACCGGGGAGCTGTTTTTT.

J is TRBJ2-7 and V is TRBV5-6; 12 nucleotides line up with TRBD1. Germline trimming cut 1 base from V and 7 bases from J; bases unmatched to any gene: 12. The CDR3 covers 17 residues. The germline gives CDR1 SGHDT, CDR2 YYEEEE. This chain's CDR3 is CASSLLGQGARYGEQYF. In DNA form, the CDR3 reads TGTGCCAGCAGCTTGTTGGGACAGGGGGCGCGTTATGGGGAGCAGTACTTC.

The chain couples TRBV7-9 to TRBJ2-1; 7 nucleotides align to TRBD2. This CDR3 spans 12 amino acids. Unmatched junction bases numbered 0, after V lost 1 base and J lost 9 bases. Germline loops: CDR1 SEHNR, CDR2 FQNEAQ (reference sequence). Written as DNA, the CDR3 is TGTGCCAGCAGCTTAGGCGGGAGTGAGCAGTTCTTC. Translating it yields CASSLGGSEQFF.

The chain recombines TRBV28 with TRBJ1-4; no clear D. V was clipped by 7 bases and J by 5 bases, with 17 bases between them. Germline-derived CDR1 and CDR2 are MDHEN and SYDVKM. The CDR3 runs 15 residues. The chain's CDR3 is CASTSSAWFNEKLFF. The DNA for the CDR3 is TGTGCCAGCACCTCCTCGGCATGGTTCAATGAAAAACTGTTTTTT. The entire variable domain, with the rest obtained from reference TRBV28 and TRBJ1-4, is as follows: DVKVTQSSRYLVKRTGEKVFLECVQDMDHENMFWYRQDPGLGLRLIYFSYDVKMKEKGDIPEGYSVSREKKERFSLILESASTNQTSMYLCASTSSAWFNEKLFFGSGTQLSVL.

The chain is built from TRBV7-9 and TRBJ2-7, with 8 positions matching TRBD1. CDR3 length equals 15 residues. The germline CDR1 and CDR2 sequences are SEHNR and FQNEAQ (reference sequence). V trimming: 1 base; J trimming: 5 bases; junction bases outside the gene matches: 7. CDR3 nucleotides: TGTGCCAGCAGCTTAGACAGGGGGTTGGGGGACGAGCAGTACTTC. It specifies CASSLDRGLGDEQYF.

The chain has TRBV28 and TRBJ2-3, with a possible D match to TRBD1 (5 bases). V lost 7 bases to trimming and J lost 3 bases, with 11 bases between them. The CDR3 length is 13 residues. Germline-derived CDR1 and CDR2 are MDHEN and SYDVKM. CDR3 sequence reads: CASTPRETDTQYF. DNA of the CDR3: TGTGCCAGCACTCCCAGGGAAACAGATACGCAGTATTTT. The full variable domain, in which reference TRBV28 and TRBJ2-3 provide the parts outside the CDR3, is DVKVTQSSRYLVKRTGEKVFLECVQDMDHENMFWYRQDPGLGLRLIYFSYDVKMKEKGDIPEGYSVSREKKERFSLILESASTNQTSMYLCASTPRETDTQYFGPGTRLTVL.

This clone is a singleton in its sample. The chain carries TRBV28 and TRBJ1-4, with D tentatively TRBD1 (6 bases). CDR1 is MDHEN and CDR2 is SYDVKM in the germline V gene. The V end was cut by 3 bases, the J end by 0 bases, with 17 bases between. The CDR3 sequence is 18 residues long. The CDR3 nucleotides read TGTGCCAGCAGTTTTGTGGTACGGACAGATGCAACTAATGAAAAACTGTTTTTT. This sequence encodes CASSFVVRTDATNEKLFF.

The chain combines TRBV9 with TRBJ1-1; 8 bases match TRBD1. Germline values: CDR1 SGDLS, CDR2 YYNGEE. This CDR3 is 13 amino acids long. Unmatched junction bases numbered 12, after V lost 7 bases and J lost 10 bases. This chain's CDR3 is CASAQGAGRVAFF. The CDR3 nucleotides read TGTGCCAGCGCTCAGGGGGCCGGCCGGGTAGCTTTCTTT. Filled out from reference TRBV9 and TRBJ1-1, the complete variable domain reads DSGVTQTPKHLITATGQRVTLRCSPRSGDLSVYWYQQSLDQGLQFLIQYYNGEERAKGNILERFSAQQFPDLHSELNLSSLELGDSALYFCASAQGAGRVAFFGQGTRLTVV.

The chain is built from TRBV18 and TRBJ1-5; 7 bases are a match to TRBD1. The CDR3 contains 16 residues. V lost 8 bases, J lost 6 bases, and 16 bases stayed unmatched. Germline CDR1 and CDR2: KGHSH and LQKENI. This chain's CDR3 is CASTRPNTGVGQPQHF. CDR3 sequence (DNA): TGTGCCAGCACCAGACCAAATACAGGGGTTGGTCAGCCCCAGCATTTT.

The chain combines TRBV7-8 with TRBJ1-2, with 8 bases matching TRBD1. There are 14 residues in the CDR3. The V gene's germline CDR1 is SGHVS and CDR2 FQNEAQ. J gave up 6 bases and V 5 bases, and 8 bases lay outside the gene matches. CDR3 nucleotides: TGTGCCAGCAGCGTAGGGACAGGAACGGATGGCTACACCTTC. It yields the protein CASSVGTGTDGYTF.

The chain is built from TRBV9 and TRBJ2-1, with D perhaps TRBD1 (11 bases). The CDR3 extends over 24 amino acids. The V end lost 0 bases, the J end lost 2 bases, and 36 bases lay between the germline ends. Germline CDR1 and CDR2: SGDLS and YYNGEE. The DNA of the CDR3 is TGTGCCAGCAGCGTAGCGAGGACAGGGGGCGCTGGGGAAAAAGGACTAGCGGCCTACAATGAGCAGTTCTTC. Translating it yields CASSVARTGGAGEKGLAAYNEQFF. The full variable domain, its missing parts supplied by reference TRBV9 and TRBJ2-1, is DSGVTQTPKHLITATGQRVTLRCSPRSGDLSVYWYQQSLDQGLQFLIQYYNGEERAKGNILERFSAQQFPDLHSELNLSSLELGDSALYFCASSVARTGGAGEKGLAAYNEQFFGPGTRLTVL.

V gene TRBV9 combines with J gene TRBJ2-1; no clear D. The V end was cut by 0 bases, the J end by 0 bases, with 4 bases between. Germline-derived CDR1 and CDR2 are SGDLS and YYNGEE. CDR3 length: 14 residues. The CDR3: CASSVEVSYNEQFF. The CDR3 bases are TGTGCCAGCAGCGTAGAGGTCTCCTACAATGAGCAGTTCTTC.

The chain combines TRBV5-6 with TRBJ2-7, with 11 nucleotides matching TRBD2. There are 15 residues in the CDR3. CDR1 SGHDT and CDR2 YYEEEE come from the germline V gene. The V gene end was trimmed by 4 bases and the J gene end by 7 bases; junction bases not matched to a gene: 10. The chain's CDR3 is CASSKLAGGPREQYF. The DNA for the CDR3 is TGTGCCAGCAGCAAATTAGCGGGAGGGCCGAGAGAGCAGTACTTC.

Here the CDR3 reads CASSSRTVDAYEQYF. CDR3 coding DNA: TGTGCCAGCAGCTCCCGGACAGTGGACGCCTACGAGCAGTACTTC. V and J are TRBV13 and TRBJ2-7; maybe TRBD1 (6 bases). The CDR3 runs 15 residues. Germline CDR1 PRHDT, CDR2 FYEKMQ (reference sequence). Trimming shortened V by 4 bases and J by 2 bases, and 15 bases separated the two germline ends.

The rearrangement links TRBV21-1 to TRBJ1-4. TRBV21-1 is classified as a pseudogene. The CDR3 runs 13 residues. The CDR3 coding sequence is TGTGCCAGCAGAAGGGGGGCTAATGAAAAACTGTTTTTT. Protein sequence: CASRRGANEKLFF.

This chain links TRBV4-2 with TRBJ2-1; D gene unclear. The CDR3 has 17 amino acids. Trimming took 4 bases from V and 0 from J, leaving 16 bases between them. Per germline, CDR1 LGHNA and CDR2 YNFKEQ. CDR3 nucleotide sequence: TGTGCCAGCAGCCGATATTCTATGCAGAGCTCCTACAATGAGCAGTTCTTC. Translated, it gives CASSRYSMQSSYNEQFF.

This chain joins TRBV20-1 and TRBJ2-1; D gene uncertain. The CDR3 has 10 amino acids. The V gene's germline CDR1 is DFQATT and CDR2 SNEGSKA (reference sequence). The V gene lost 0 bases and the J gene lost 6 bases, with 0 bases spanning the gap. CDR3 DNA: TGCAGTGCTAGAGACAATGAGCAGTTCTTC. Encoded protein: CSARDNEQFF.

V is TRBV7-6 and J is TRBJ2-3; tentatively, D is TRBD1 or TRBD2 (5 bases each). The CDR3 is 16 amino acids. V lost 1 base, J lost 3 bases, and 14 bases lay in between. The germline CDR1 and CDR2 sequences are SGHVS and FNYEAQ. Here the CDR3 reads CASSLEGDPITDTQYF. The CDR3 bases are TGTGCCAGCAGCTTAGAAGGGGACCCCATAACAGATACGCAGTATTTT.

V gene TRBV5-4 combines with J gene TRBJ1-3; D gene ambiguous. Germline V lookup: CDR1 SGHNT, CDR2 YYREEE (reference sequence). The CDR3 consists of 15 residues. V was shortened by 0 bases and J by 0 bases, with 7 bases between the two germline ends. The CDR3 nucleotides are TGTGCCAGCAGCTTGGCGGCCGGCTCTGGAAACACCATATATTTT. This codes for CASSLAAGSGNTIYF. Variable domain in full (rest from reference TRBV5-4 and TRBJ1-3): ETGVTQSPTHLIKTRGQQVTLRCSSQSGHNTVSWYQQALGQGPQFIFQYYREEENGRGNFPPRFSGLQFPNYSSELNVNALELDDSALYLCASSLAAGSGNTIYFGEGSWLTVV.

This chain uses TRBV4-1 with TRBJ2-7, with TRBD2 matching 8 bases. From germline, CDR1 is MGHRA and CDR2 YSYEKL. CDR3 length equals 15 residues. V shed 0 bases and J 5 bases; nucleotides not matched to a gene: 6. Here the CDR3 DNA reads TGCGCCAGCAGCCAAGAGTGGACTAGCTTCCACGAGCAGTACTTC. Protein product: CASSQEWTSFHEQYF.

In its sample, this clone was seen once. The chain has TRBV28 and TRBJ2-7; D is unresolved. There are 13 residues in the CDR3. Trimming removed 6 bases from V and 0 bases from J, with 9 bases in between. Germline V gene sequence: CDR1 MDHEN, CDR2 SYDVKM. The CDR3, as DNA: TGTGCCAGCAGAAAGCCTCCCTCCTACGAGCAGTACTTC. This gives the protein CASRKPPSYEQYF.

The chain employs TRBV4-1 and TRBJ2-7; perhaps D is TRBD1 or TRBD2 (5 bases each). The CDR3 contains 15 residues. V dropped 0 bases and J dropped 2 bases, with 11 bases sitting between them. Germline V gene data show CDR1 as MGHRA and CDR2 as YSYEKL. The CDR3 sequence is CASSQEWRGAYEQYF. CDR3 in DNA: TGCGCCAGCAGCCAAGAATGGAGAGGGGCCTACGAGCAGTACTTC.

The chain has TRBV28 and TRBJ2-4, with a tentative D call TRBD2 (5 bases). The length of the CDR3 is 14 residues. Trimming took 2 bases from V and 6 from J, leaving 11 bases between them. CDR1 MDHEN and CDR2 SYDVKM come from the germline V gene. The CDR3 reads CASSLRAGTNIQYF. The CDR3 DNA is TGTGCCAGCAGTTTAAGGGCGGGTACAAACATTCAGTACTTC.

This clone counts as medium-sized. The V gene is TRBV6-1, the J gene TRBJ1-2, with TRBD1 matching over 11 bases. This CDR3 has 15 amino acids. Unmatched junction bases numbered 1, after V lost 0 bases and J lost 4 bases. CDR1 is MNHNS and CDR2 is SASEGT in the germline V gene. Written as DNA, the CDR3 is TGTGCCAGCAGTGAAGCCGGGACAGGGGGCTATGGCTACACCTTC. It codes for CASSEAGTGGYGYTF.

This clone was seen once. The chain uses TRBV7-6 and TRBJ2-7, with D unresolved. In germline, CDR1 is SGHVS, CDR2 FNYEAQ. Trimming removed 5 bases at V and 4 bases at J, with 21 bases between. The length of the CDR3 is 16 residues. CDR3 protein: CASSPTAGGSGYEQYF. CDR3 in DNA: TGTGCCAGCAGCCCAACAGCTGGTGGTAGTGGGTACGAGCAGTACTTC.

The CDR3 reads CASSELAGGTGELFF. The CDR3 DNA reads TGCGCCAGCAGTGAACTAGCGGGAGGCACCGGGGAGCTGTTTTTT. The chain employs TRBV10-2 and TRBJ2-2; 12 bases align to TRBD2. From germline, CDR1 is WSHSY and CDR2 SAAADI. Losses at the gene ends were 3 bases for V and 4 bases for J; bases not matched to a gene: 0. The CDR3 covers 15 residues.